The present T cell receptor (beta chain) was sequenced within a study of glioma-infiltrating T cells after dendritic cell vaccination. Notes on the study in general: Longer survival after dendritic cell vaccination followed higher pretreatment TIL content.

A remark on this clone: The antigen is undetermined.

Measured with immunoSEQ multiplex PCR; TCRdb has only the in-frame clones, and not every one. The table shows 55,000 to 75,000 clones, with approximately 80% occurring only once. This clonotype was obtained from a human donor with glioblastoma. The sample was blood, taken before dendritic cell vaccination.

This CDR3 reads CASSFNRAGTEAFF. The CDR3, as DNA: TGTGCCAGCAGCTTTAACAGGGCCGGCACTGAAGCTTTCTTT. The chain is built from TRBV7-9 and TRBJ1-1; TRBD1 might be the D (6 bases). Germline V lookup: CDR1 SEHNR, CDR2 FQNEAQ (reference sequence). V lost 3 bases and J 4 bases, leaving 12 bases between the germline ends. The CDR3 loop spans 14 amino acids.